This TCR beta chain is from a study of shared clonotypes between healthy human individuals. Overall study context: Three plates each covered CD4 naive and memory; CD8 naive two, CD8 memory one.

J was trimmed by 4 bases and V by 1 base; bases with no gene match: 4. CDR3 length equals 14 residues. Germline V gives CDR1 SGHDT, CDR2 YYEEEE. The data were produced by immunoSEQ multiplex PCR, yet TCRdb's version contains in-frame clones alone and is incomplete. The table records about 2,500,000 clones, approximately 90% of them present only once. This sequence originates from a man aged 18 to 35 in good health. The V and J genes are TRBV5-6 and TRBJ2-5; 7 bases agree with TRBD2. The specimen sequenced was naive CD4+ T cells sorted from blood. As for subset: CD45RA+ positively selected. CDR3 in amino acids: CASSLPREGETQYF. The CDR3 DNA reads as TGTGCCAGCAGCTTGCCCAGGGAGGGAGAGACCCAGTACTTC.